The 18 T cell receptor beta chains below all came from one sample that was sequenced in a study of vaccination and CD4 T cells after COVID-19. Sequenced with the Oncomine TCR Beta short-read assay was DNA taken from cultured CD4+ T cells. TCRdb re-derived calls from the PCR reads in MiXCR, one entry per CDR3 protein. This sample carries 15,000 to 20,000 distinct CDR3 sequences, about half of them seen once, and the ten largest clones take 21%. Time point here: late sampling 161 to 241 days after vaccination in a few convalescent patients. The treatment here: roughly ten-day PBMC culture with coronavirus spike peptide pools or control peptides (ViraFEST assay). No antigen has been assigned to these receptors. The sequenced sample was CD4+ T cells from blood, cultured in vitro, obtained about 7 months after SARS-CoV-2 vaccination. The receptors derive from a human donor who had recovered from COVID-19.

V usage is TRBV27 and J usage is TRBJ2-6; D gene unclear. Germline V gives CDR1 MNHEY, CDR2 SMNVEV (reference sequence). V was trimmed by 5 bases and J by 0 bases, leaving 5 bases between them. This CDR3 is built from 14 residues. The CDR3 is CASSRNSGANVLTF. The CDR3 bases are TGTGCCAGCAGTCGCAACTCTGGGGCCAACGTCCTGACTTTC.

CDR3 sequence reads: CASSQRQFYEQYF. The DNA of the CDR3 is TGTGCCAGTAGTCAGCGACAGTTCTACGAGCAGTACTTC. The rearrangement links TRBV19 to TRBJ2-7, with D possibly matching TRBD1 (5 bases). The V gene's germline CDR1 is LNHDA and CDR2 SQIVND (reference sequence). There are 13 residues in the CDR3. Trimming took off 5 bases at V and 3 bases at J, with 11 bases between the two ends.

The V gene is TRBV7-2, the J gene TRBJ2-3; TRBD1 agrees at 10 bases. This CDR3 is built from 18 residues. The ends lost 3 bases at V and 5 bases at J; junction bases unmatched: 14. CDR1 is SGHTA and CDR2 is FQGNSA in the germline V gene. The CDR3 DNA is TGTGCCAGCAGCTTTACGCTTTTGGGACAGGGGTACCGAGATACGCAGTATTTT. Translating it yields CASSFTLLGQGYRDTQYF.

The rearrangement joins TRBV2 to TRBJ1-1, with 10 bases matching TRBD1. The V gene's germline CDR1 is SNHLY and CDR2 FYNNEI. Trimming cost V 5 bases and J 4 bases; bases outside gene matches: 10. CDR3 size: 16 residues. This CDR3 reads CASSYLGTGVGTEAFF. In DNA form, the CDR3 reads TGTGCCAGCAGTTACTTAGGGACAGGGGTAGGCACTGAAGCTTTCTTT.

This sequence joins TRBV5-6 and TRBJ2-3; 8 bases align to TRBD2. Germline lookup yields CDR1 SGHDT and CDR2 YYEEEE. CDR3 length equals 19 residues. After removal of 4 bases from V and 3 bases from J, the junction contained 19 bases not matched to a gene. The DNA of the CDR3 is TGTGCCAGCAGCCGCACCTCCATGGGGTTAGCGGGGTCGACAGATACGCAGTATTTT. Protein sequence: CASSRTSMGLAGSTDTQYF. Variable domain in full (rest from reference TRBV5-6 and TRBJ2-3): DAGVTQSPTHLIKTRGQQVTLRCSPKSGHDTVSWYQQALGQGPQFIFQYYEEEERQRGNFPDRFSGHQFPNYSSELNVNALLLGDSALYLCASSRTSMGLAGSTDTQYFGPGTRLTVL.

The CDR3 bases are TGTGCCAGCAGCTTAGAGAGTCCGACCCTCTCCGGGGAGCAGTTCTTC. Translated, it gives CASSLESPTLSGEQFF. The chain uses TRBV7-2 and TRBJ2-1; no firm D call. V was shortened by 1 base and J by 10 bases, with 20 bases between the two germline ends. This CDR3 contains 16 residues. Germline V lookup: CDR1 SGHTA, CDR2 FQGNSA.

As DNA, the CDR3 is TGCAGTGCTAATGGTCCTAGCGGTTCCTACAATGAGCAGTTCTTC. Translating gives CSANGPSGSYNEQFF. V gene TRBV20-1 combines with J gene TRBJ2-1; 7 nucleotides line up with TRBD2. The germline CDR1 and CDR2 sequences are DFQATT and SNEGSKA (reference sequence). This CDR3 contains 15 residues. Trimming cost V 4 bases and J 1 base; bases outside gene matches: 7.

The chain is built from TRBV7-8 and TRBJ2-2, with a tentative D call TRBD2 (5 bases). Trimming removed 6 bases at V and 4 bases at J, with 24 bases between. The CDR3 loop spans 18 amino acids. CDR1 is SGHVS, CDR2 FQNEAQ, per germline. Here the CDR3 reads CASSIPPLRASPTGELFF. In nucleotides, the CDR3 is TGTGCCAGCAGTATTCCCCCATTGAGGGCCTCGCCCACCGGGGAGCTGTTTTTT.

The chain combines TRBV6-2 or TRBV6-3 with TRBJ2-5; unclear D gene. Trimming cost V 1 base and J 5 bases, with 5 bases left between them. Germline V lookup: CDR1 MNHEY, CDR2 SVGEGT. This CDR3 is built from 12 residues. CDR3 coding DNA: TGTGCCAGCAGTTACTGGAGTGAGACCCAGTACTTC. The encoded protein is CASSYWSETQYF.

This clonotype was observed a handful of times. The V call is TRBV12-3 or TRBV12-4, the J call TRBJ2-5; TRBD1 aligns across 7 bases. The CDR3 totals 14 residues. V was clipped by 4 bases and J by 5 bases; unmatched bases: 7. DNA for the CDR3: TGTGCCAGCAGTTCTAACAGGGGATCGGAGACCCAGTACTTC. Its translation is CASSSNRGSETQYF.

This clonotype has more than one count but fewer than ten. The CDR3 spells CASSSTGGNQPQHF. DNA of the CDR3: TGTGCCAGCAGCTCGACAGGCGGCAATCAGCCCCAGCATTTT. The chain carries TRBV7-9 and TRBJ1-5; tentative D call: TRBD1 (6 bases). Germline-derived CDR1 and CDR2 are SEHNR and FQNEAQ (reference sequence). The CDR3 is made up of 14 amino acids. The V end lost 4 bases, the J end lost 2 bases, and 9 bases lay between the germline ends.

As DNA, the CDR3 is TGTGCCAGTAGTATAGATAGTGGCCCGCGAGAGCAGTACTTC. Protein product: CASSIDSGPREQYF. The V call is TRBV19, the J call TRBJ2-7, with D uncertain. This CDR3 spans 14 amino acids. CDR1 and CDR2 from the germline V gene are LNHDA and SQIVND (reference sequence). Trimming removed 0 bases from V and 7 bases from J, with 13 bases in between.

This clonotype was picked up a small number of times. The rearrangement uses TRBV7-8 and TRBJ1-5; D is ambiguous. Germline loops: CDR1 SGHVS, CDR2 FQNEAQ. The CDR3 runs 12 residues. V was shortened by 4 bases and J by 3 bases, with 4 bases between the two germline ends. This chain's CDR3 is CASSSYNQPQHF. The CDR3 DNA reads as TGTGCCAGCAGCTCGTACAATCAGCCCCAGCATTTT.

The CDR3 loop reads CSAGYVDTQYF. The CDR3 DNA sequence: TGCAGTGCCGGTTATGTCGATACGCAGTATTTT. The chain recombines TRBV20-1 with TRBJ2-3; D gene uncertain. V lost 6 bases to trimming and J lost 6 bases, with 10 bases between them. The CDR3 length is 11 residues. Germline V gene lookup returns CDR1 DFQATT and CDR2 SNEGSKA (reference sequence).

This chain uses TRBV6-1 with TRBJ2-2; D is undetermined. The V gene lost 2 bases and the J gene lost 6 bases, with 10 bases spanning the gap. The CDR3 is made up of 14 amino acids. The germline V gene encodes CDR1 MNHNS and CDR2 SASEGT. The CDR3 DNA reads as TGTGCCAGCAGTGAAAGTAGGGCCGCCGGGGAGCTGTTTTTT. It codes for CASSESRAAGELFF.

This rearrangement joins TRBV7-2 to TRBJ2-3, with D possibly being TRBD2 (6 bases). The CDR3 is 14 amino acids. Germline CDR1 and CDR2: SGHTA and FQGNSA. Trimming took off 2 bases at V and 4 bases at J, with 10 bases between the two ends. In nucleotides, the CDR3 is TGTGCCAGCAGCTTACTAGCGTCGGCAGATACGCAGTATTTT. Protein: CASSLLASADTQYF.

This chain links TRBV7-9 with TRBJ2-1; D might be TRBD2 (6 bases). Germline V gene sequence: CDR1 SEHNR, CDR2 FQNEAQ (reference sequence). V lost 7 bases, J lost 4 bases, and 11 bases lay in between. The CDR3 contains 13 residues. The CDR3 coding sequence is TGTGCCAGCACCTGGGGGACTTACAATGAGCAGTTCTTC. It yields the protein CASTWGTYNEQFF. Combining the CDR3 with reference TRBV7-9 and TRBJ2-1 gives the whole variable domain DTGVSQNPRHKITKRGQNVTFRCDPISEHNRLYWYRQTLGQGPEFLTYFQNEAQLEKSRLLSDRFSAERPKGSFSTLEIQRTEQGDSAMYLCASTWGTYNEQFFGPGTRLTVL.

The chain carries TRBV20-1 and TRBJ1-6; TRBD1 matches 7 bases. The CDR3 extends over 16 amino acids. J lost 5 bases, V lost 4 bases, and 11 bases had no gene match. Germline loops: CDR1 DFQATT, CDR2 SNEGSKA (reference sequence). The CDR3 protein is CSATLEGAVNNSPLHF. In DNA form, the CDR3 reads TGCAGTGCTACCCTAGAGGGGGCGGTTAATAATTCACCCCTCCACTTT.